These 4 T cell receptor beta chains came from one sample sequenced in a study of T-cell memory formation after mild COVID-19. Each CDR3 protein is one row after TCRdb ran MiXCR on the 5' RACE reads. The repertoire holds more than 150,000 distinct CDR3 sequences, over 20% seen once, with 23% in the top ten. Sequenced input: PBMCs or a T cell subset sorted from them (not recorded which). The origin of the receptors is an adult woman who had mild COVID-19 (a few samples of this study predate the infection). Cell type and time point are not known.

This clonotype was detected only a few times. The chain has TRBV29-1 and TRBJ1-2; D gene unclear. Germline V lookup: CDR1 SQVTM, CDR2 ANQGSEA. The CDR3 has 14 residues. The V end lost 3 bases, the J end lost 4 bases, and 15 bases lay between the germline ends. The CDR3 sequence is CSVEGLEYLYGYTF. CDR3 DNA sequence: TGCAGCGTTGAGGGTTTGGAATACCTCTATGGCTACACCTTC.

The chain has TRBV18 and TRBJ2-1, with D unclear. Germline V gene sequence: CDR1 KGHSH, CDR2 LQKENI. The CDR3 sequence is 17 residues long. Deletions cut 1 base from V and 6 bases from J, with 19 bases between. In DNA form, the CDR3 reads TGTGCCAGCTCACCACAAGGCACTCAGGTGCAACCCAATGAGCAGTTCTTC. The encoded protein is CASSPQGTQVQPNEQFF.

This chain connects TRBV3-1 to TRBJ2-1; 8 bases agree with TRBD2. The V and J ends lost 0 bases and 6 bases, in that order; junction bases with no gene match: 4. Germline values: CDR1 LGHDT, CDR2 YNNKEL (reference sequence). The CDR3 is made up of 15 amino acids. The CDR3 bases are TGTGCCAGCAGCCAAGATATTACTAGCGGCAATGAGCAGTTCTTC. Protein: CASSQDITSGNEQFF.

This clonotype was detected only once. This chain links TRBV30 with TRBJ1-5, with D unclear. CDR1 and CDR2 from the germline V gene are GTSNPN and SVGIG (reference sequence). Trimming left V 2 bases short and J 5 bases short, with 10 bases between. CDR3 length: 13 residues. The CDR3 coding sequence is TGTGCCTGGAGTACCCTAGCCCATCAGCCCCAGCATTTT. As protein: CAWSTLAHQPQHF. The full variable domain, with the rest looked up from reference TRBV30 and TRBJ1-5, is SQTIHQWPATLVQPVGSPLSLECTVEGTSNPNLYWYRQAAGRGLQLLFYSVGIGQISSEVPQNLSASRPQDRQFILSSKKLLLSDSGFYLCAWSTLAHQPQHFGDGTRLSIL.